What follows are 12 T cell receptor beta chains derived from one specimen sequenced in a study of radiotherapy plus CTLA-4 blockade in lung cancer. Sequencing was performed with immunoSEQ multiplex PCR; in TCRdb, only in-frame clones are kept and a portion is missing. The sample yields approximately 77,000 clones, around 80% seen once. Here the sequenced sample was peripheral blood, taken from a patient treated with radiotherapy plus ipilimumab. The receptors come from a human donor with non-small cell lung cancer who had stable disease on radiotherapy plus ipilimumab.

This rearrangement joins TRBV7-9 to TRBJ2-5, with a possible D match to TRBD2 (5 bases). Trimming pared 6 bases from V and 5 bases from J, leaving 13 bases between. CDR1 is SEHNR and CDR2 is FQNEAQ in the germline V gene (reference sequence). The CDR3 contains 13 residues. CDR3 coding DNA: TGTGCCAGCAGTTTGGAGGTTGCGGAGACCCAGTACTTC. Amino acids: CASSLEVAETQYF.

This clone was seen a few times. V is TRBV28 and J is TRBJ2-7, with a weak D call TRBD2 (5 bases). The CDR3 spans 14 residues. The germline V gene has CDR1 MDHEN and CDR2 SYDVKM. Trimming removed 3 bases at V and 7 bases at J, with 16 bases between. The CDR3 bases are TGTGCCAGCAGTTTGCTGGGGAGAGTAATAGAGCAGTACTTC. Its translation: CASSLLGRVIEQYF. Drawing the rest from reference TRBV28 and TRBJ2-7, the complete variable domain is DVKVTQSSRYLVKRTGEKVFLECVQDMDHENMFWYRQDPGLGLRLIYFSYDVKMKEKGDIPEGYSVSREKKERFSLILESASTNQTSMYLCASSLLGRVIEQYFGPGTRLTVT.

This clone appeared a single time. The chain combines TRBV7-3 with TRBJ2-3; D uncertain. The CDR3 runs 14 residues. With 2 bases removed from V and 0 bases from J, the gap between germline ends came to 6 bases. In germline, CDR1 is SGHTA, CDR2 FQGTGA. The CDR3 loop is CASSLGTSTDTQYF. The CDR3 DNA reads TGTGCCAGCAGCTTAGGAACTAGCACAGATACGCAGTATTTT.

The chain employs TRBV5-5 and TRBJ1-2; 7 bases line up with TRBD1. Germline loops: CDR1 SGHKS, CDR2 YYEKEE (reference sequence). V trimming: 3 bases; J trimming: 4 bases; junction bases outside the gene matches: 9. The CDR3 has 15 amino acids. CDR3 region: CASSSRDRLSYGYTF. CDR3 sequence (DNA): TGTGCCAGCAGCTCTCGGGACAGACTCTCCTATGGCTACACCTTC.

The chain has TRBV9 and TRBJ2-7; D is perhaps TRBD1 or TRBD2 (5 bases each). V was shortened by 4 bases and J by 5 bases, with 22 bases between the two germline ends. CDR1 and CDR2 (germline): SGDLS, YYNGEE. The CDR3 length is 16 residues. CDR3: CASSPNGPSRDHEQYF. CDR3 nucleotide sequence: TGTGCCAGCAGCCCCAACGGACCCTCGAGGGACCACGAGCAGTACTTC.

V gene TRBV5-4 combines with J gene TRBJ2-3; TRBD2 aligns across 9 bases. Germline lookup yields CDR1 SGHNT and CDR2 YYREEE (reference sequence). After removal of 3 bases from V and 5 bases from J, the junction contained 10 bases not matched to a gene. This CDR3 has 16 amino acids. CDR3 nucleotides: TGTGCCAGCAGCTCCAAATCGGCGGGGGGGCGAGATACGCAGTATTTT. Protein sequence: CASSSKSAGGRDTQYF.

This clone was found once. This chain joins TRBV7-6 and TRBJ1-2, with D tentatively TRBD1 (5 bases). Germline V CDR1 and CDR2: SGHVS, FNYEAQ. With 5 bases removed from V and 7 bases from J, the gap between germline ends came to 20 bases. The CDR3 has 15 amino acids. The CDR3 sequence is CASSPPGLSSGGYTF. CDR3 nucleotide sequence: TGTGCCAGCAGCCCACCGGGACTCTCCTCGGGTGGCTACACCTTC.

The CDR3 DNA reads TGTGCCAGCAGCTTAAGGTACGAGCAGTACTTC. Amino acids: CASSLRYEQYF. The chain recombines TRBV11-2 with TRBJ2-5; D unresolved. The end of the DNA aligns better with TRBJ2-7, so the J call may be wrong. Germline CDR1 is SGHAT and CDR2 is FQNNGV. The CDR3 loop spans 11 amino acids.

CDR3 in DNA: TGTGCCAGCAGCTTTTCGGTCGGGGCAAATGAGCAGTTCTTC. The encoded protein is CASSFSVGANEQFF. The chain has TRBV5-8 and TRBJ2-1; D may correspond to TRBD1 or TRBD2 (5 bases each). This CDR3 is 14 amino acids long. Germline CDR1 is SGHTS and CDR2 is YDEGEE. V was cut by 2 bases and J by 7 bases, with 13 bases left in between.

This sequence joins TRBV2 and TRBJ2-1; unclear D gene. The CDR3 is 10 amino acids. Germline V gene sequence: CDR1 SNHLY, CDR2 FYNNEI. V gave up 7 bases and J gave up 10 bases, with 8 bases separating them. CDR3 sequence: CASKAAEQFF. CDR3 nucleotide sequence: TGTGCCAGCAAGGCAGCCGAGCAGTTCTTC.

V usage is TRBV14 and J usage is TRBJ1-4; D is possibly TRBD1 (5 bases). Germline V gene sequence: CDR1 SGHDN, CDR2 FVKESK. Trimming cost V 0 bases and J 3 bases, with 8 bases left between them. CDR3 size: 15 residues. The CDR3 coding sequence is TGTGCCAGCAGCCAAGACTGGGGGGCTAATGAAAAACTGTTTTTT. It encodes CASSQDWGANEKLFF.

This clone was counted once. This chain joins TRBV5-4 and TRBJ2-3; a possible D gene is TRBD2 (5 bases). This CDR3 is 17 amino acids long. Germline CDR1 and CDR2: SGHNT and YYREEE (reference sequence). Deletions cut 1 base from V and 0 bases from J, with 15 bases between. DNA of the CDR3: TGTGCCAGCAGCTTGAATCGTGGCGGGTTTAGCACAGATACGCAGTATTTT. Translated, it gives CASSLNRGGFSTDTQYF.